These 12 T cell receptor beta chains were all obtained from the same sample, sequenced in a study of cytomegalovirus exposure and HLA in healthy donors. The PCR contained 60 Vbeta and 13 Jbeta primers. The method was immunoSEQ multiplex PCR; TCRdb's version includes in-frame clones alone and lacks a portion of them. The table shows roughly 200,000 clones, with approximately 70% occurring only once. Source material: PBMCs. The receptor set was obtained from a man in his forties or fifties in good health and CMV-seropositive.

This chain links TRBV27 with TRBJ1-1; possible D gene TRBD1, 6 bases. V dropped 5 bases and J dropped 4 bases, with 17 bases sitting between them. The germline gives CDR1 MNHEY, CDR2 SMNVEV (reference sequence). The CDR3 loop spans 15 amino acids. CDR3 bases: TGTGCCAGCAGTCCCCAGCGGGGGCGCCGCACTGAAGCTTTCTTT. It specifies CASSPQRGRRTEAFF.

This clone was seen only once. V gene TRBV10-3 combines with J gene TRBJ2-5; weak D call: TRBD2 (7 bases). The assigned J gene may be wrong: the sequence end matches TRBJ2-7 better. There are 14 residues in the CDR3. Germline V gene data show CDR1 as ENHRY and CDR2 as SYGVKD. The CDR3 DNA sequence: TGTGCCACCGGGGAGGGGCAGGGGAGTTACGAGCAGTACTTC. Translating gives CATGEGQGSYEQYF.

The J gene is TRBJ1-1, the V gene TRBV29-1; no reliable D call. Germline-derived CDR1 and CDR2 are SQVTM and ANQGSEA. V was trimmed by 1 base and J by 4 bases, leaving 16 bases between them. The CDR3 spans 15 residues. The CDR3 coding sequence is TGCAGCGTTGAAGCAATGTCTGGGAGATTCACTGAAGCTTTCTTT. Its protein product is CSVEAMSGRFTEAFF.

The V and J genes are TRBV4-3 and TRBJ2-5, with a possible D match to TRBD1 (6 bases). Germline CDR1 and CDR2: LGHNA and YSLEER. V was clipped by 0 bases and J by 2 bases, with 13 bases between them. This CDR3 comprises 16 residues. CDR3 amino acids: CASSQDDFRGQETQYF. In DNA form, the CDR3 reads TGCGCCAGCAGCCAAGATGATTTCAGGGGTCAAGAGACCCAGTACTTC.

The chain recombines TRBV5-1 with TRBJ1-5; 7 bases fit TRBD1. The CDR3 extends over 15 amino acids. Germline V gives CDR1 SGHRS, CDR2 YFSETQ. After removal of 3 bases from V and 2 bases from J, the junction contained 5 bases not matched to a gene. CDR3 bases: TGCGCCAGCAGCTGGACAGGTCTGGGCAATCAGCCCCAGCATTTT. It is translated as CASSWTGLGNQPQHF.

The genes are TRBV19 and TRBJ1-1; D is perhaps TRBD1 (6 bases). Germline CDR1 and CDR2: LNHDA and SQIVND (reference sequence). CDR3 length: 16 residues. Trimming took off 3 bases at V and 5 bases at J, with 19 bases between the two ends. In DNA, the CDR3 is TGTGCCAGTAGTATTGGAAATCCAGGGGCGGCGACTGAAGCTTTCTTT. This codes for CASSIGNPGAATEAFF.

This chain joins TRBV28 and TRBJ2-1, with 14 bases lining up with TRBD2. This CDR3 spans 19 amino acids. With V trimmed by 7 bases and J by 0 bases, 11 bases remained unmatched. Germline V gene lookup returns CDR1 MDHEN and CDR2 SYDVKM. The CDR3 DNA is TGTGCCAGCACCCACGGGACTAGCGGGGGTGCAAGCTCCTACAATGAGCAGTTCTTC. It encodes CASTHGTSGGASSYNEQFF.

Written as DNA, the CDR3 is TGTGCCAGCAGCTTAACCGCAGCGGGGGCTACCCCCGGGGAGCTGTTTTTT. Amino acid sequence: CASSLTAAGATPGELFF. The rearrangement links TRBV7-2 to TRBJ2-2; 8 bases fit TRBD2. CDR3 size: 17 residues. Per the germline V gene, CDR1 is SGHTA and CDR2 is FQGNSA. V shed 2 bases, J shed 6 bases, and the junction held 11 bases outside the gene matches.

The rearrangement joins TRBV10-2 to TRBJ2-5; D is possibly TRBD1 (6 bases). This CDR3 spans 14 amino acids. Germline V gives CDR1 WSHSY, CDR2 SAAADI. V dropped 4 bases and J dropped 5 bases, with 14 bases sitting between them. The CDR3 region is CASSVFGGRETQYF. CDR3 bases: TGCGCCAGCAGTGTGTTTGGGGGCAGGGAGACCCAGTACTTC.

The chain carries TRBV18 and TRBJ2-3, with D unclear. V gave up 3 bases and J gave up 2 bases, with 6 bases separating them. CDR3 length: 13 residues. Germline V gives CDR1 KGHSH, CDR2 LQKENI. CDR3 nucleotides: TGTGCCAGCTCACCTTGGCTCACAGATACGCAGTATTTT. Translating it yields CASSPWLTDTQYF.

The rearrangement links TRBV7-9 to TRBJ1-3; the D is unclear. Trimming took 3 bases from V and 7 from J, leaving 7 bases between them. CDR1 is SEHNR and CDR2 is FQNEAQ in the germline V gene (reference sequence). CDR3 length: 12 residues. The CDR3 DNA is TGTGCCAGCAGCTTGGGCTGGAACACCATATATTTT. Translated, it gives CASSLGWNTIYF.

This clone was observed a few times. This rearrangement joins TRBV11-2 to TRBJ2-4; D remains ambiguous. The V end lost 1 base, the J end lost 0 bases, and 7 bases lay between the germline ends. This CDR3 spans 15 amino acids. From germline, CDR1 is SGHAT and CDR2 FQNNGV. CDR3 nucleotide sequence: TGTGCCAGCAGCTTAGGGTCTATAGCCAAAAACATTCAGTACTTC. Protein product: CASSLGSIAKNIQYF.